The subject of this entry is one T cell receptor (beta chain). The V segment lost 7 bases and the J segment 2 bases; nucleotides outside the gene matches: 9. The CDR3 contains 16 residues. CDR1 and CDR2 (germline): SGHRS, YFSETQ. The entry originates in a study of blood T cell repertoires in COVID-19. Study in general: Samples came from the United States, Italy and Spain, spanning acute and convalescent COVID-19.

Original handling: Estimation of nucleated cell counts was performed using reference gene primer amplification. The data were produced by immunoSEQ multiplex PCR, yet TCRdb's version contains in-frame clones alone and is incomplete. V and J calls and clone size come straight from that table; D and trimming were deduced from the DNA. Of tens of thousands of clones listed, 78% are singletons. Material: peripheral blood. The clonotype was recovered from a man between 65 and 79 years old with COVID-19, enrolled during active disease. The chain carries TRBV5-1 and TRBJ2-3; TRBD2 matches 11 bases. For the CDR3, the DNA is TGCGCCAGCCGCCCACGACTAGCGGGGATCACAGATACGCAGTATTTT. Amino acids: CASRPRLAGITDTQYF.